The present T cell receptor (beta chain) was sequenced within a study of T cells after yellow fever vaccination. General study findings and limits: Detected again after the booster were most primary-vaccination clones, at 95% to 98% CD4 and 88% CD8. Researchers noted that a small share of clonotypes showed up in both CD4 and CD8 compartments.

This clonotype was counted many times. Its matching antigen is unknown. A process of 5'RACE template switching, which added a universal primer site and UMIs, was used to make TCR cDNA. TCRdb reanalysed the 5' RACE reads using MiXCR and keeps one entry per CDR3 protein. The table lists around 310,000 distinct CDR3 sequences, roughly 3.5% of them singletons. Sequenced material: PBMCs, taken on the day of the yellow fever booster vaccination. The TCR sequence derives from a man aged 18 to 30 who received the YFV17D yellow fever vaccine.

The CDR3 DNA reads as TGTGCCAGCAGCCCCCGGGACAGGGGAGATAATTCACCCCTCCACTTT. Translation gives CASSPRDRGDNSPLHF. The rearrangement joins TRBV7-2 to TRBJ1-6, with 10 bases matching TRBD1. With 5 bases clipped from V and 5 bases from J, the junction kept 6 bases outside the gene matches. This CDR3 region has 16 residues. CDR1 is SGHTA, CDR2 FQGNSA, per germline.